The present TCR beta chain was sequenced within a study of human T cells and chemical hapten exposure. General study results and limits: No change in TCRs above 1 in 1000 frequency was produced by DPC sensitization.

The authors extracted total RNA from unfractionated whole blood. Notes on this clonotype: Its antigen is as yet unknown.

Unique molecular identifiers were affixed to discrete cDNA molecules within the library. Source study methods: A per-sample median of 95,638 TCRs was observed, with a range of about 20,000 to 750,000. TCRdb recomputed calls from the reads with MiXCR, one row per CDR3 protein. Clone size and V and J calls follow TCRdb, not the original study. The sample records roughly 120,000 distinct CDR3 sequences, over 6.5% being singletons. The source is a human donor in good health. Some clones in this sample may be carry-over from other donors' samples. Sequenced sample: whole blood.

CDR3 sequence: CASSPPDRVGTEAFF. The DNA of the CDR3 is TGTGCCAGCAGTCCCCCTGACAGGGTGGGCACTGAAGCTTTCTTT. The gene calls are TRBV27 and TRBJ1-1, with 7 bases identical to TRBD1. This CDR3 contains 15 residues. After removal of 5 bases from V and 4 bases from J, the junction contained 10 bases not matched to a gene. Germline V gene data show CDR1 as MNHEY and CDR2 as SMNVEV (reference sequence).